Below, 13 T cell receptor beta chains from the same sample are listed, as sequenced in a study of early T cells in non-severe SARS-CoV-2 infection. TCRdb independently ran MiXCR on the 5' RACE reads; one entry per CDR3 protein. The sample shows approximately 50,000 distinct CDR3 sequences, approximately 12% of them seen only once. The sequences come from whole blood, collected at baseline. Receptors originate from an adult who was a healthcare worker with PCR-confirmed SARS-CoV-2 infection or an uninfected control (not recorded which).

This clonotype is categorized as medium-sized. The V call is TRBV6-2 or TRBV6-3, the J call TRBJ2-1; tentatively, D is TRBD1 or TRBD2 (5 bases each). The CDR3 runs 13 residues. V was trimmed by 2 bases and J by 7 bases, leaving 9 bases between them. Germline CDR1 MNHEY, CDR2 SVGEGT. The chain's CDR3 is CASSYRGVNEQFF. The CDR3 nucleotides are TGTGCCAGCAGTTACAGAGGGGTAAATGAGCAGTTCTTC.

This clonotype was seen ten or more times. J is TRBJ2-1 and V is TRBV28; the match to TRBD2 covers 10 bases. V was clipped by 2 bases and J by 0 bases; unmatched bases: 7. Germline V gene sequence: CDR1 MDHEN, CDR2 SYDVKM. The CDR3 covers 18 residues. CDR3 nucleotides: TGTGCCAGCAGTTTACGGACCCTAGCGGGAGTCTCCTACAATGAGCAGTTCTTC. Translating it yields CASSLRTLAGVSYNEQFF.

Worth noting for this clonotype: This may be a read error: a much more frequent sequence differs by one nucleotide. This sequence joins TRBV12-3 or TRBV12-4 and TRBJ2-1; tentative D call: TRBD2 (5 bases). This CDR3 region has 14 residues. The CDR3 bases are TGTGCCAGCAGTTCCGGGAAGACTCGAGACCTGCAGGTCTTC. Amino acid sequence: CASSSGKTRDLQVF.

This clonotype was counted only a few times. CDR3 sequence (DNA): TGCAGCGTCGGGGTAGCTGGAAACACCATATATTTT. Translated: CSVGVAGNTIYF. The V call is TRBV29-1, the J call TRBJ1-3; D is unclear. From germline, CDR1 is SQVTM and CDR2 ANQGSEA. The CDR3 is made up of 12 amino acids. Trimming removed 6 bases at V and 2 bases at J, with 8 bases between. The complete variable domain, with remaining parts taken from reference TRBV29-1 and TRBJ1-3, reads SAVISQKPSRDICQRGTSLTIQCQVDSQVTMMFWYRQQPGQSLTLIATANQGSEATYESGFVIDKFPISRPNLTFSTLTVSNMSPEDSSIYLCSVGVAGNTIYFGEGSWLTVV.

This clonotype was recorded many times. The rearrangement uses TRBV5-1 and TRBJ1-2; possibly TRBD1 for D (5 bases). Between the trimmed V and J ends, which lost 0 bases and 4 bases, there was a span of 13 bases. This CDR3 has 15 residues. The germline V gene has CDR1 SGHRS and CDR2 YFSETQ. CDR3: CASSLEPPTVYGYTF. The CDR3 DNA reads as TGCGCCAGCAGCTTGGAGCCCCCGACAGTCTATGGCTACACCTTC.

This clonotype has more than one count but fewer than ten. This chain joins TRBV29-1 and TRBJ1-1, with D unresolved. The CDR3 runs 11 residues. Trimming took 6 bases from V and 6 from J, leaving 11 bases between them. Germline V gives CDR1 SQVTM, CDR2 ANQGSEA. DNA for the CDR3: TGCAGCGTCAAGGCGTACGCTGAAGCTTTCTTT. This gives the protein CSVKAYAEAFF.

The table lists this clonotype with many counts. J is TRBJ1-5 and V is TRBV2; 8 positions match TRBD1. The CDR3 extends over 15 amino acids. Germline V gene lookup returns CDR1 SNHLY and CDR2 FYNNEI. With V trimmed by 4 bases and J by 1 base, 3 bases remained unmatched. The CDR3 DNA sequence: TGTGCCAGCAGTGCTCAGGGGGCCAGCAATCAGCCCCAGCATTTT. It is translated as CASSAQGASNQPQHF.

This clonotype was seen a few times. The V gene is TRBV7-9, the J gene TRBJ1-5, with TRBD1 matching over 7 bases. From germline, CDR1 is SEHNR and CDR2 FQNEAQ (reference sequence). The CDR3 sequence is 15 residues long. Trimming cost V 5 bases and J 1 base; bases outside gene matches: 5. In nucleotides, the CDR3 is TGTGCCAGCAGCCCGGGACAGATAAGCAATCAGCCCCAGCATTTT. Its protein is CASSPGQISNQPQHF.

The CDR3 loop is CASSLEGAGLYGYTF. In DNA form, the CDR3 reads TGTGCCAGCAGCTTAGAAGGCGCAGGGTTATATGGCTACACCTTC. The chain couples TRBV7-2 to TRBJ1-2, with D maybe TRBD1 (5 bases). Trimming removed 1 base at V and 5 bases at J, with 14 bases between. Germline loops: CDR1 SGHTA, CDR2 FQGNSA. There are 15 residues in the CDR3.

At least ten counts were recorded for this clonotype. The chain carries TRBV20-1 and TRBJ1-2; tentatively, D is TRBD1 (5 bases). V was pared by 6 bases and J by 7 bases, with 12 bases between. Germline V gene lookup returns CDR1 DFQATT and CDR2 SNEGSKA (reference sequence). The CDR3 contains 11 residues. The chain's CDR3 is CSADSVLGYTF. In DNA form, the CDR3 reads TGCAGTGCCGACAGCGTTCTTGGCTACACCTTC.

This clonotype was observed at least ten times. CDR3 region: CASSLYSGLNYNEQFF. The CDR3 bases are TGTGCCAGCAGTTTATATAGCGGGTTAAACTACAATGAGCAGTTCTTC. The chain employs TRBV28 and TRBJ2-1, with 7 positions matching TRBD2. The CDR3 extends over 16 amino acids. V shed 1 base and J 3 bases; nucleotides not matched to a gene: 6. CDR1 and CDR2 (germline): MDHEN, SYDVKM. The full variable domain, rest sourced from reference TRBV28 and TRBJ2-1, is DVKVTQSSRYLVKRTGEKVFLECVQDMDHENMFWYRQDPGLGLRLIYFSYDVKMKEKGDIPEGYSVSREKKERFSLILESASTNQTSMYLCASSLYSGLNYNEQFFGPGTRLTVL.

The V and J genes are TRBV28 and TRBJ2-7; D possibly corresponds to TRBD1 (6 bases). The CDR3 has 15 amino acids. Trimming pared 5 bases from V and 3 bases from J, leaving 17 bases between. CDR1 is MDHEN and CDR2 is SYDVKM in the germline V gene. CDR3 in amino acids: CASSPLKGVNYEQYF. CDR3 sequence (DNA): TGTGCCAGCAGTCCGCTTAAGGGGGTAAACTACGAGCAGTACTTC.

This clonotype has just a few counts. The chain employs TRBV11-2 and TRBJ2-7; 10 bases fit TRBD2. The CDR3 has 13 residues. Trimming removed 7 bases from V and 3 bases from J; junction bases left unmatched: 3. CDR1 SGHAT and CDR2 FQNNGV come from the germline V gene. The CDR3 DNA sequence: TGTGCCAGCACCATAGCGGGAGGCTACGAGCAGTACTTC. This sequence encodes CASTIAGGYEQYF.